These 22 T cell receptor beta chains originate from one sample sequenced in a study of OX40 agonist ivuxolimab in advanced cancers. Repertoires were generated with immunoSEQ multiplex PCR, while TCRdb's copy carries only in-frame clones and drops some. Among around 80,000 clones listed, roughly nine tenths were seen once. This specimen was CD4+ or CD8+ T cells sorted from blood, taken in a trial of the OX40 agonist ivuxolimab. The receptors originated from an adult with an advanced solid tumor such as melanoma, head and neck, liver or kidney cancer.

The V gene is TRBV6-1, the J gene TRBJ2-3, with D unclear. The germline V gene has CDR1 MNHNS and CDR2 SASEGT. V gave up 6 bases and J gave up 3 bases, with 7 bases separating them. The CDR3 sequence is 12 residues long. The CDR3 reads CASRVVTDTQYF. The DNA of the CDR3 is TGTGCCAGCAGGGTAGTAACAGATACGCAGTATTTT.

The chain carries TRBV19 and TRBJ1-1; D is undetermined. Germline CDR1 and CDR2: LNHDA and SQIVND (reference sequence). This CDR3 has 13 amino acids. The germline V and J ends were trimmed by 1 base and 1 base, with 4 bases remaining between them. The CDR3 sequence: CASSIVQNTEAFF. CDR3 in DNA: TGTGCCAGTAGTATAGTTCAGAACACTGAAGCTTTCTTT.

The V gene is TRBV19, the J gene TRBJ2-5; tentative D call: TRBD2 (6 bases). CDR1 is LNHDA, CDR2 SQIVND, per germline (reference sequence). The CDR3 length is 14 residues. The ends were cut back, 3 bases at V and 3 bases at J, with 11 bases in the middle. CDR3 nucleotides: TGTGCCAGTAGTATGGGCGGGGCAGAAGAGACCCAGTACTTC. Translation gives CASSMGGAEETQYF.

V usage is TRBV10-1 and J usage is TRBJ2-3, with 7 bases identical to TRBD1. The CDR3 runs 14 residues. V lost 1 base to trimming and J lost 5 bases; unmatched junction nucleotides: 3. CDR1 and CDR2 (germline): WNHNN, SYGVQD (reference sequence). The CDR3 reads CASSEFGQVDTQYF. CDR3 coding DNA: TGCGCCAGCAGTGAGTTTGGACAGGTAGATACGCAGTATTTT.

The chain recombines TRBV9 with TRBJ2-1; 7 bases are shared with TRBD2. Germline V lookup: CDR1 SGDLS, CDR2 YYNGEE. V trimming: 0 bases; J trimming: 8 bases; junction bases outside the gene matches: 11. The CDR3 totals 16 residues. Here the CDR3 DNA reads TGTGCCAGCAGCGTAGATGGCGGGAGCCTCGGGGATGAGCAGTTCTTC. Protein product: CASSVDGGSLGDEQFF.

The sample holds one count of this clone. The rearrangement joins TRBV5-1 to TRBJ2-7, with D possibly being TRBD2 (5 bases). With 5 bases removed from V and 3 bases from J, the gap between germline ends came to 15 bases. Germline CDR1 and CDR2: SGHRS and YFSETQ. The CDR3 covers 14 residues. CDR3 protein: CASSREGGGYEQYF. CDR3 DNA sequence: TGCGCCAGCAGTCGGGAAGGAGGAGGCTACGAGCAGTACTTC.

The chain combines TRBV27 with TRBJ1-6, with 7 positions matching TRBD1. V shed 5 bases, J shed 7 bases, and the junction held 8 bases outside the gene matches. Germline assignment: CDR1 MNHEY and CDR2 SMNVEV (reference sequence). The CDR3 extends over 15 amino acids. The CDR3 nucleotides read TGTGCCAGCAGTCTCCGGGACAGATTAAATTCACCCCTCCACTTT. This sequence encodes CASSLRDRLNSPLHF.

This clone was seen more than once but under ten times. This rearrangement joins TRBV5-4 to TRBJ2-7; the match to TRBD1 covers 8 bases. The CDR3 runs to 14 residues. Germline values: CDR1 SGHNT, CDR2 YYREEE (reference sequence). The V and J ends lost 4 bases and 5 bases, in that order; junction bases with no gene match: 8. The CDR3 sequence: CASSGRTGSHEQYF. The CDR3 DNA sequence: TGTGCCAGCAGCGGCCGGACAGGGAGTCACGAGCAGTACTTC.

The chain recombines TRBV11-2 with TRBJ2-1, with 8 positions matching TRBD1. The CDR3 spans 15 residues. V was clipped by 7 bases and J by 6 bases; unmatched bases: 11. In germline, CDR1 is SGHAT, CDR2 FQNNGV. In nucleotides, the CDR3 is TGTGCCAGCACCCAGCACAGGGGGGATGTCAATGAGCAGTTCTTC. Translation: CASTQHRGDVNEQFF.

The V and J genes are TRBV12-5 and TRBJ2-2; unclear D gene. CDR3 size: 13 residues. Germline V gene sequence: CDR1 LGHNT, CDR2 FRNRAP. V was trimmed by 6 bases and J by 7 bases, leaving 12 bases between them. CDR3 region: CASGLVPNGELFF. In nucleotides, the CDR3 is TGTGCTAGTGGCCTTGTCCCCAACGGGGAGCTGTTTTTT. Together with reference TRBV12-5 and TRBJ2-2, the CDR3 gives the full variable domain: DARVTQTPRHKVTEMGQEVTMRCQPILGHNTVFWYRQTMMQGLELLAYFRNRAPLDDSGMPKDRFSAEMPDATLATLKIQPSEPRDSAVYFCASGLVPNGELFFGEGSRLTVL.

J is TRBJ2-7 and V is TRBV19; D gene ambiguous. Trimming shortened V by 0 bases and J by 8 bases, and 11 bases separated the two germline ends. This CDR3 contains 13 residues. Looked up from germline, CDR1 is LNHDA and CDR2 is SQIVND (reference sequence). CDR3 in DNA: TGTGCCAGTAGTATAGATCCGGCAGCGAAGCAGTACTTC. This gives the protein CASSIDPAAKQYF.

The DNA of the CDR3 is TGTGCCAGCAGTGAAAGTAGGGGACAAGAGACCCAGTACTTC. This codes for CASSESRGQETQYF. J is TRBJ2-5 and V is TRBV2, with a possible D match to TRBD1 (5 bases). Looked up from germline, CDR1 is SNHLY and CDR2 is FYNNEI. The ends were cut back, 2 bases at V and 2 bases at J, with 9 bases in the middle. The CDR3 extends over 14 amino acids.

The chain has TRBV20-1 and TRBJ2-1; D not resolved. Germline loops: CDR1 DFQATT, CDR2 SNEGSKA (reference sequence). CDR3 length equals 10 residues. The germline V and J ends were trimmed by 5 bases and 8 bases, with 7 bases remaining between them. This CDR3 reads CSAARDEQFF. The CDR3 DNA sequence: TGCAGTGCTGCCCGGGATGAGCAGTTCTTC.

The rearrangement uses TRBV28 and TRBJ2-5, with 8 bases fitting TRBD2. Trimming took 10 bases from V and 1 from J; bases not matched to a gene: 5. The CDR3 is 13 residues long. Per the germline V gene, CDR1 is MDHEN and CDR2 is SYDVKM. This chain's CDR3 is CATCLAGQETQYF. The CDR3, as DNA: TGTGCCACTTGCCTAGCGGGCCAAGAGACCCAGTACTTC.

The V call is TRBV11-2, the J call TRBJ1-2; 9 bases are shared with TRBD1. The CDR3 runs 19 residues. Germline V gene lookup returns CDR1 SGHAT and CDR2 FQNNGV. With 0 bases clipped from V and 0 bases from J, the junction kept 11 bases outside the gene matches. In nucleotides, the CDR3 is TGTGCCAGCAGCTTAGAGGGGACAGGGACAATCCTAGCTAACTATGGCTACACCTTC. Translation: CASSLEGTGTILANYGYTF.

This clone has a single count. The CDR3 reads CASSLSAGEQYF. CDR3 sequence (DNA): TGTGCCAGCAGCTTGTCGGCCGGCGAGCAGTACTTC. The genes are TRBV5-4 and TRBJ2-7; no clear D. This CDR3 has 12 residues. Germline CDR1 is SGHNT and CDR2 is YYREEE (reference sequence). V was pared by 1 base and J by 6 bases, with 8 bases between.

CDR3 loop: CASSLGTSGGSGEQFF. DNA for the CDR3: TGTGCCAGCAGCTTAGGGACTAGCGGGGGGTCGGGAGAGCAGTTCTTC. The chain employs TRBV7-7 and TRBJ2-1; 14 bases fit TRBD2. CDR1 is SSHAT, CDR2 FNYEAQ, per germline (reference sequence). This CDR3 contains 16 residues. V lost 1 base, J lost 10 bases, and 6 bases stayed unmatched.

V usage is TRBV7-9 and J usage is TRBJ2-2, with D hard to call. This CDR3 is 16 amino acids long. The germline V gene encodes CDR1 SEHNR and CDR2 FQNEAQ (reference sequence). The germline V and J ends were trimmed by 5 bases and 0 bases, with 13 bases remaining between them. This CDR3 reads CASSLLRSANTGELFF. The CDR3 DNA reads as TGTGCCAGCAGCCTTCTCCGGTCCGCGAACACCGGGGAGCTGTTTTTT.

Note on this clone: Other DNA sequences of this sample code for an identical CDR3. This chain uses TRBV18 with TRBJ2-7; perhaps TRBD1 as D (6 bases). Germline V gene lookup returns CDR1 KGHSH and CDR2 LQKENI. Between the trimmed V and J ends, which lost 2 bases and 4 bases, there was a span of 18 bases. The CDR3 contains 16 residues. CDR3 bases: TGTGCCAGCTCACCATCTCAGGGGCGGCCTCCTTACGAGCAGTACTTC. Translating gives CASSPSQGRPPYEQYF.

Only one count was recorded for this clone. The rearrangement joins TRBV21-1 to TRBJ2-7; the D segment call TRBD2 is taken from the table without a DNA check. TRBV21-1 is labeled a pseudogene. This CDR3 is 17 amino acids long. CDR3 bases: TGTGCCAGCAGCAAAACCACCTCTAACGGGGGGCACTACGAGCAGTACTTC. Its translation is CASSKTTSNGGHYEQYF.

The chain recombines TRBV7-9 with TRBJ2-7; 11 bases match TRBD1. The V and J ends lost 5 bases and 6 bases, in that order; junction bases with no gene match: 6. From germline, CDR1 is SEHNR and CDR2 FQNEAQ (reference sequence). The CDR3 is made up of 14 amino acids. CDR3 in DNA: TGTGCCAGCAGCCCCGGACAGGGGGCGGGCGAGCAGTACTTC. This sequence encodes CASSPGQGAGEQYF.

This clone showed up just once. The chain uses TRBV6-1 and TRBJ2-5; TRBD2 agrees at 8 bases. V trimming: 11 bases; J trimming: 5 bases; junction bases outside the gene matches: 13. This CDR3 region has 14 residues. Looked up from germline, CDR1 is MNHNS and CDR2 is SASEGT. The CDR3 DNA sequence: TGTGCCGGGGGATGGCGGTCGGGAGGGGAGACCCAGTACTTC. It specifies CAGGWRSGGETQYF.